This T cell receptor (beta chain) was sequenced in a study of cytomegalovirus exposure and HLA in healthy donors. Findings of the study overall: Most sequenced TCRs were rare (though some public TCRs occurred in many donors). In an earlier analysis, in 620 or so donors, most V segments appeared productive either ~90% or ~30% of the time. Common viral pathogens were later found to be apparently linked to several of the most significant clusters.

This clone was picked up one time. Its antigen is not identified. Both 60 Vbeta primers and 13 Jbeta primers went into the PCR. Only in-frame clones appear in the TCRdb table, and some are missing; sequencing was by immunoSEQ multiplex PCR. Here the sample spans 150,000 to 200,000 clones, nearly 80% being singletons. Each of the donors was a healthy bone marrow donor. The germline V and J ends were trimmed by 3 bases and 2 bases, with 7 bases remaining between them. CDR1 and CDR2 from the germline V gene are KGHSH and LQKENI. CDR3 length: 14 residues. The chain joins TRBV18 to TRBJ2-2; D gene ambiguous. Material for sequencing was PBMCs. This TCR was sampled from a woman in her forties in good health and CMV-seronegative. For the CDR3, the DNA is TGTGCCAGCTCACCCTCTAGAAACACCGGGGAGCTGTTTTTT. Protein product: CASSPSRNTGELFF.